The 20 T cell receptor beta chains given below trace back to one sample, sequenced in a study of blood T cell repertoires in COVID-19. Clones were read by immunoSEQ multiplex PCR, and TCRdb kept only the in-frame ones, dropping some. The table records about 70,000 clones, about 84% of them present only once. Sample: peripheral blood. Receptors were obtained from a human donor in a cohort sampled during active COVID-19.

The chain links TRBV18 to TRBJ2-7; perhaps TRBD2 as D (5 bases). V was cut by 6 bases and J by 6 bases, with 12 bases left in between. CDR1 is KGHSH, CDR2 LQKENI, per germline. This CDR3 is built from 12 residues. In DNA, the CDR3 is TGTGCCAGCTCGGGGATGGCGGGCGAGCAGTACTTC. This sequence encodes CASSGMAGEQYF.

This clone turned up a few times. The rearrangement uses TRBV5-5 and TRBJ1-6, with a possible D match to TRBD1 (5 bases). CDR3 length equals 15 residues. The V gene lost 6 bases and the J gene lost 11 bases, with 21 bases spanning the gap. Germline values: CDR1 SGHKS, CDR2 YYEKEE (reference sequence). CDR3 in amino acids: CASTWTITNRAPLHF. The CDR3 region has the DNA TGTGCCAGCACTTGGACAATCACGAACCGGGCACCCCTCCACTTT. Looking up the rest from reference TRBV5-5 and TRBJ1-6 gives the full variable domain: DAGVTQSPTHLIKTRGQQVTLRCSPISGHKSVSWYQQVLGQGPQFIFQYYEKEERGRGNFPDRFSARQFPNYSSELNVNALLLGDSALYLCASTWTITNRAPLHFGNGTRLTVT.

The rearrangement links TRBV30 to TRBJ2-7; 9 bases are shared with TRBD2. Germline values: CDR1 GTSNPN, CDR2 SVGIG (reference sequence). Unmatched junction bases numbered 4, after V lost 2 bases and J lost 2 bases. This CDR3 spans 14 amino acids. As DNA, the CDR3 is TGTGCCTGGAGTCCCGGGACTAGCACCTACGAGCAGTACTTC. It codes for CAWSPGTSTYEQYF. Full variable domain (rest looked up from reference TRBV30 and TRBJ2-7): SQTIHQWPATLVQPVGSPLSLECTVEGTSNPNLYWYRQAAGRGLQLLFYSVGIGQISSEVPQNLSASRPQDRQFILSSKKLLLSDSGFYLCAWSPGTSTYEQYFGPGTRLTVT.

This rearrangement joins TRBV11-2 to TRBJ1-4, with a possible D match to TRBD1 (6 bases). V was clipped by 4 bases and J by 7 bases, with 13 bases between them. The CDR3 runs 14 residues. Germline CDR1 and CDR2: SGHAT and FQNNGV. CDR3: CASSYTGFGEKLFF. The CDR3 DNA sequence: TGTGCCAGCAGCTATACAGGGTTTGGTGAAAAACTGTTTTTT. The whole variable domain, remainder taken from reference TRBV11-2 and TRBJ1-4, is EAGVAQSPRYKIIEKRQSVAFWCNPISGHATLYWYQQILGQGPKLLIQFQNNGVVDDSQLPKDRFSAERLKGVDSTLKIQPAKLEDSAVYLCASSYTGFGEKLFFGSGTQLSVL.

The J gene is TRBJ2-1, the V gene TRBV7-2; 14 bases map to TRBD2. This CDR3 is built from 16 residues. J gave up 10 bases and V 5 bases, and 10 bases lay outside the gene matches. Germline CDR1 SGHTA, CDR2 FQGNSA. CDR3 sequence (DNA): TGTGCCAGCAGCATAAGACTAGCGGGAGGGCCATGGGAGCAGTTCTTC. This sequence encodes CASSIRLAGGPWEQFF. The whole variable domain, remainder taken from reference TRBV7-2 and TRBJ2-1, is GAGVSQSPSNKVTEKGKDVELRCDPISGHTALYWYRQSLGQGLEFLIYFQGNSAPDKSGLPSDRFSAERTGGSVSTLTIQRTQQEDSAVYLCASSIRLAGGPWEQFFGPGTRLTVL.

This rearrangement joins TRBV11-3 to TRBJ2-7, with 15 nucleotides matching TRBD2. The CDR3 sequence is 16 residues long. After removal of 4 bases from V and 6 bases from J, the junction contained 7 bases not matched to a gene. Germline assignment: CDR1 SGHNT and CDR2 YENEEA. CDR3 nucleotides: TGTGCCAGCAGCTCCGGGACTAGCGGGGGGAGACGCGAGCAGTACTTC. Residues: CASSSGTSGGRREQYF.

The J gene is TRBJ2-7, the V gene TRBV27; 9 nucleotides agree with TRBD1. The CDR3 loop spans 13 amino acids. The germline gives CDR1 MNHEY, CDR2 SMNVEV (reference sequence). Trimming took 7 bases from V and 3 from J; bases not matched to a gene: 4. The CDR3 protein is CASKGTGFYEQYF. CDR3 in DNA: TGTGCCAGCAAAGGGACAGGGTTCTACGAGCAGTACTTC.

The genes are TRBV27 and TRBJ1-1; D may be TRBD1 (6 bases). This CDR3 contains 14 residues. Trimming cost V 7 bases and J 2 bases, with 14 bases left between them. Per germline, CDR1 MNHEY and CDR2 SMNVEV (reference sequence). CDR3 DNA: TGTGCCAGCACCCCGGACAGACTCAACACTGAAGCTTTCTTT. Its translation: CASTPDRLNTEAFF.

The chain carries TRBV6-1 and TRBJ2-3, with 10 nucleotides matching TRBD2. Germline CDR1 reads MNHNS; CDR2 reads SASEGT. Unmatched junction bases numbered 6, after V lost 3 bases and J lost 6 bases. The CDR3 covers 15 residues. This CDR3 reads CASSDSGRAGDTQYF. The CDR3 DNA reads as TGTGCCAGCAGTGACAGCGGGAGGGCCGGGGATACGCAGTATTTT.

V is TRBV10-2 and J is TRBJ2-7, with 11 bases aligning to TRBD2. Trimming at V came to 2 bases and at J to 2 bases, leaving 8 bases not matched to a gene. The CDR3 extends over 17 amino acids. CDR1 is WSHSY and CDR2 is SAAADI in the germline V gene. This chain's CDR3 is CASSEPGLAGPTYEQYF. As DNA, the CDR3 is TGCGCCAGCAGTGAGCCCGGACTAGCGGGCCCTACCTACGAGCAGTACTTC.

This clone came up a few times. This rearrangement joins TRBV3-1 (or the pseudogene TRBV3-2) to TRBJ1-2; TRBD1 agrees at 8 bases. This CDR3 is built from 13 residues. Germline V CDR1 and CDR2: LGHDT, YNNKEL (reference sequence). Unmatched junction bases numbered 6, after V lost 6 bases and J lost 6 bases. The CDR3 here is CASSRQGYDGYTF. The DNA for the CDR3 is TGTGCCAGCAGTCGACAGGGGTACGATGGCTACACCTTC.

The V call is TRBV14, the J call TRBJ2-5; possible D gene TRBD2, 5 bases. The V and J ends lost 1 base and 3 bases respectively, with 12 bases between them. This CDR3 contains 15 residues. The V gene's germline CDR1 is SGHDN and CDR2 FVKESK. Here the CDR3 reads CASSQGGLAKETQYF. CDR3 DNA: TGTGCCAGCAGCCAAGGAGGACTCGCGAAAGAGACCCAGTACTTC. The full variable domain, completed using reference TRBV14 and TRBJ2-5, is EAGVTQFPSHSVIEKGQTVTLRCDPISGHDNLYWYRRVMGKEIKFLLHFVKESKQDESGMPNNRFLAERTGGTYSTLKVQPAELEDSGVYFCASSQGGLAKETQYFGPGTRLLVL.

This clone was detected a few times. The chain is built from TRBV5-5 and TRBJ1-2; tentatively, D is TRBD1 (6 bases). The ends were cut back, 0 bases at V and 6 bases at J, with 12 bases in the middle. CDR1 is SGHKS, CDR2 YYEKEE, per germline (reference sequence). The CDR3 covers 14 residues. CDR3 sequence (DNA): TGTGCCAGCAGCTTGGTGGCAGGGGTCGATGGCTACACCTTC. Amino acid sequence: CASSLVAGVDGYTF.

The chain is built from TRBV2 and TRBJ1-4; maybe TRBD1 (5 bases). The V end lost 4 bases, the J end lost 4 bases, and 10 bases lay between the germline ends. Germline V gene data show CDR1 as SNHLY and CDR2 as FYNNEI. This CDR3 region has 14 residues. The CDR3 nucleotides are TGTGCCAGCAGTGTTGGGGGGTATAATGAAAAACTGTTTTTT. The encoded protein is CASSVGGYNEKLFF. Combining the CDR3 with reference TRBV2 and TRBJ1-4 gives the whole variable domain EPEVTQTPSHQVTQMGQEVILRCVPISNHLYFYWYRQILGQKVEFLVSFYNNEISEKSEIFDDQFSVERPDGSNFTLKIRSTKLEDSAMYFCASSVGGYNEKLFFGSGTQLSVL.

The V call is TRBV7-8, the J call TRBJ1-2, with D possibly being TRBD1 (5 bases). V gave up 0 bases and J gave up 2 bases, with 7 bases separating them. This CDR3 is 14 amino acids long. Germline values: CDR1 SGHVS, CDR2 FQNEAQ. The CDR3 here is CASSLAGPNYGYTF. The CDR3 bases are TGTGCCAGCAGCTTAGCGGGGCCCAACTATGGCTACACCTTC.

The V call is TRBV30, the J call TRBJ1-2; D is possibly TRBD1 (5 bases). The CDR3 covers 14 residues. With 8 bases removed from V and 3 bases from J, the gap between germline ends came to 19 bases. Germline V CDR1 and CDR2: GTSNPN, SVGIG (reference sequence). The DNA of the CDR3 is TGTGCCCTCAGCCCAGGGCCTAGGGACTATGGCTACACCTTC. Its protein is CALSPGPRDYGYTF.

CDR3 loop: CATRGQGARNTEAFF. The CDR3 coding sequence is TGTGCCACCCGAGGACAGGGGGCAAGGAACACTGAAGCTTTCTTT. This chain joins TRBV24-1 and TRBJ1-1; 11 bases agree with TRBD1. Germline V lookup: CDR1 KGHDR, CDR2 SFDVKD. The CDR3 runs to 15 residues. V lost 9 bases to trimming and J lost 1 base; unmatched junction nucleotides: 6.

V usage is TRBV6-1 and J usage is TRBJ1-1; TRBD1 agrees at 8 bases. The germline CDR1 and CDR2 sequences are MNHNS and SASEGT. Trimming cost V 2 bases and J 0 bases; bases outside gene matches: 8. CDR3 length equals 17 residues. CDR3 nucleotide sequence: TGTGCCAGCAGTGAACCGGACAGGGCAAGAATGAACACTGAAGCTTTCTTT. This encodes CASSEPDRARMNTEAFF.

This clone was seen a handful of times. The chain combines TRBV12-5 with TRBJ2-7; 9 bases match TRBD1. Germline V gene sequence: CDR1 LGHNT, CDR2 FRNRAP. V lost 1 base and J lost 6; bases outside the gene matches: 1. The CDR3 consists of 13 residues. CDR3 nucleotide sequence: TGTGCTAGTGGTTTGGGGACAGGGGCCGAGCAGTACTTC. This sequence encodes CASGLGTGAEQYF. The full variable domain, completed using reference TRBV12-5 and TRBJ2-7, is DARVTQTPRHKVTEMGQEVTMRCQPILGHNTVFWYRQTMMQGLELLAYFRNRAPLDDSGMPKDRFSAEMPDATLATLKIQPSEPRDSAVYFCASGLGTGAEQYFGPGTRLTVT.

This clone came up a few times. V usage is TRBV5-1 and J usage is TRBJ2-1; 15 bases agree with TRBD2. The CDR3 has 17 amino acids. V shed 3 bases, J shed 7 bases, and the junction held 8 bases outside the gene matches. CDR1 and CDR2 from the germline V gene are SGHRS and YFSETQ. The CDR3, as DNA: TGCGCCAGCAGCTACTCAGGACTAGCGGGAGGGGATAATGAGCAGTTCTTC. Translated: CASSYSGLAGGDNEQFF.